This T cell receptor beta chain emerged from a study of T cell repertoires in cytomegalovirus infection. Across the whole study: A matching HLA type, together with CMV infection, was signaled by public TCR beta signatures. General observations from the study: The response measured ex vivo was dominated by TCR beta clonotypes (HLA-C-restricted and CMV-specific).

With respect to this clonotype: Its antigen is currently unknown.

TCRdb independently ran MiXCR on the reads; one entry per CDR3 protein. The sample has fewer than 1,000,000 distinct CDR3 sequences; 31% are singletons. This CDR3 contains 15 residues. With V trimmed by 5 bases and J by 1 base, 4 bases remained unmatched. Germline lookup yields CDR1 LGHNA and CDR2 YNFKEQ. The genes are TRBV4-2 and TRBJ2-2; 7 nucleotides match TRBD2. This TCR was sampled from a human donor in good health (CMV status not recorded). Some clones in this sample may be carry-over from other donors' samples. Here the sequenced sample was cultured CD8+ T cells from PBMCs, taken from culture after CMV antigen stimulation. CDR3 DNA sequence: TGTGCCAGCAGCGCCGGGGAGGGGAACACCGGGGAGCTGTTTTTT. Its translation is CASSAGEGNTGELFF.